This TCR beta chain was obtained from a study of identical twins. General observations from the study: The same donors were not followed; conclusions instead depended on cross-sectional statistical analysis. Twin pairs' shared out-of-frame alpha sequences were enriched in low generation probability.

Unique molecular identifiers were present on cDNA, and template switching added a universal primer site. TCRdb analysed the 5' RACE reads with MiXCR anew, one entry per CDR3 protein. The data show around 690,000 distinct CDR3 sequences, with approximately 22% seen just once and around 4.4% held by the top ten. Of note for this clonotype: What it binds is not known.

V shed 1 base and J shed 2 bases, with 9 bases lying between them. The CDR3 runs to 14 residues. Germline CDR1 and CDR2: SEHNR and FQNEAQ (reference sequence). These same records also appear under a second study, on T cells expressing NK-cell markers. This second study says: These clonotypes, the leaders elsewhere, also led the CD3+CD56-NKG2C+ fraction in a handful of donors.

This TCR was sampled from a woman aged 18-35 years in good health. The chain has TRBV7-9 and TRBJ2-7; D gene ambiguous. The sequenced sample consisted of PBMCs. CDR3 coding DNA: TGTGCCAGCAGCTTAGTAGGCAGCACCTACGAGCAGTACTTC. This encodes CASSLVGSTYEQYF. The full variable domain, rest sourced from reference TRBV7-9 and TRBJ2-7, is DTGVSQNPRHKITKRGQNVTFRCDPISEHNRLYWYRQTLGQGPEFLTYFQNEAQLEKSRLLSDRFSAERPKGSFSTLEIQRTEQGDSAMYLCASSLVGSTYEQYFGPGTRLTVT.